This entry describes one T cell receptor (beta chain). CDR3 length: 15 residues. After removal of 5 bases from V and 2 bases from J, the junction contained 9 bases not matched to a gene. The germline V gene encodes CDR1 SGHNT and CDR2 YYREEE (reference sequence). The sample is drawn from a study of shared clonotypes between healthy human individuals. Method: immunoSEQ multiplex PCR; TCRdb's copy keeps in-frame clones and lacks some. The sample yields 850,000 to 1,200,000 clones, approximately 70% seen once. The investigators split CD4+ cells into a CD45RA+ naive subset and a CD45RA-negative memory subset.

The sequencing input was memory CD4+ T cells sorted from blood. Subset of the sample: CD45RA-negative fraction. This sequence originates from a man younger than 35 in good health. The chain uses TRBV5-4 and TRBJ2-5; 7 nucleotides match TRBD1. Written as DNA, the CDR3 is TGTGCCAGCAGTTTATTTGACAGGGATCAAGAGACCCAGTACTTC. Its translation: CASSLFDRDQETQYF.